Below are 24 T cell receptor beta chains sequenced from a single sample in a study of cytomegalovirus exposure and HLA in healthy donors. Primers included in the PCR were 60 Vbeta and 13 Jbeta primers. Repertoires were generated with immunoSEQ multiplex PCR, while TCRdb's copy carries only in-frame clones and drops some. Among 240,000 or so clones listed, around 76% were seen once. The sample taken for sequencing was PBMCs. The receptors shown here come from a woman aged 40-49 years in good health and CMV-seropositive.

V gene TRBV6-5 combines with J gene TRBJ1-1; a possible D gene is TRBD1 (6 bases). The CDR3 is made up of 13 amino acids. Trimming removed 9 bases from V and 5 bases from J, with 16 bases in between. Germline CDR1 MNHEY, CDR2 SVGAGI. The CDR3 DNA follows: TGTGCCAGTAGTAGGGGGGGGTGGACTGAAGCTTTCTTT. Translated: CASSRGGWTEAFF.

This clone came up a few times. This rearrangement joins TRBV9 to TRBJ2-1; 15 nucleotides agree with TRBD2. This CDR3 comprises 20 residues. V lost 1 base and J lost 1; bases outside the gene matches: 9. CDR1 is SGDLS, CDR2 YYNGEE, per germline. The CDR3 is CASSVRTSGGAFASYNEQFF. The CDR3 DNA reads TGTGCCAGCAGCGTAAGGACTAGCGGGGGGGCTTTCGCGTCCTACAATGAGCAGTTCTTC.

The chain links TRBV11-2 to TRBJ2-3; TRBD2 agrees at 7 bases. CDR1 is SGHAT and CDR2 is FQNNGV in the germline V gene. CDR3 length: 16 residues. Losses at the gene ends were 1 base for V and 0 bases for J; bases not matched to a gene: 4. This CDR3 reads CASSLGAGASTDTQYF. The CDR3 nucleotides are TGTGCCAGCAGCTTAGGGGCGGGAGCCAGCACAGATACGCAGTATTTT. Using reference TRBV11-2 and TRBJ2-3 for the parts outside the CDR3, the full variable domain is EAGVAQSPRYKIIEKRQSVAFWCNPISGHATLYWYQQILGQGPKLLIQFQNNGVVDDSQLPKDRFSAERLKGVDSTLKIQPAKLEDSAVYLCASSLGAGASTDTQYFGPGTRLTVL.

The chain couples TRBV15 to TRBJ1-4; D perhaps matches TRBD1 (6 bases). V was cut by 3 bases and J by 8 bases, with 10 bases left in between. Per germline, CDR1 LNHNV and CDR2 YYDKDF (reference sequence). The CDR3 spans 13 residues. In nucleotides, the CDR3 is TGTGCCACCAGCAGTTGGGGGCGGGAAAAACTGTTTTTT. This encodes CATSSWGREKLFF.

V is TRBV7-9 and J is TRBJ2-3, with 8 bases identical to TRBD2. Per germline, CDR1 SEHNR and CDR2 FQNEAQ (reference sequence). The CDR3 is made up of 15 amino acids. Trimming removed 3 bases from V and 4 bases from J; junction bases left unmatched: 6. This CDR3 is CASSFLREGPDTQYF. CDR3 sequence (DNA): TGTGCCAGCAGCTTCCTACGGGAGGGCCCAGATACGCAGTATTTT.

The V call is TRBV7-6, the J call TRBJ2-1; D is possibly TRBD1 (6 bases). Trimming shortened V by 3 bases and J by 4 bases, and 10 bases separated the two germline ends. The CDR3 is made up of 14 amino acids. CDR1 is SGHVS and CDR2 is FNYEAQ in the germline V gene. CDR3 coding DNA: TGTGCCAGCAGCTTCGAGGACAGATACAATGAGCAGTTCTTC. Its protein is CASSFEDRYNEQFF.

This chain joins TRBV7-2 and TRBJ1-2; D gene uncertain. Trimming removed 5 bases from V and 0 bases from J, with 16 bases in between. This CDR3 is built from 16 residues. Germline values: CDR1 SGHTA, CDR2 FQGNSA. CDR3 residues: CASSPVGGPANYGYTF. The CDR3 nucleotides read TGTGCCAGCAGCCCGGTGGGCGGGCCGGCTAACTATGGCTACACCTTC.

The CDR3 spells CASSQGQTGYEQYF. CDR3 coding DNA: TGCGCCAGCAGCCAAGGTCAGACGGGCTACGAGCAGTACTTC. The V call is TRBV4-1, the J call TRBJ2-7; D unresolved. V was cut by 1 base and J by 3 bases, with 10 bases left in between. Germline V gene data show CDR1 as MGHRA and CDR2 as YSYEKL. The length of the CDR3 is 14 residues.

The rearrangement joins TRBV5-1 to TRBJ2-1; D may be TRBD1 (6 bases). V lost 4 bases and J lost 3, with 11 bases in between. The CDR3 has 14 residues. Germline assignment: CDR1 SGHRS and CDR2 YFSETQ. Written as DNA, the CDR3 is TGCGCCAGCAGCAGGTACAGGGACTACAATGAGCAGTTCTTC. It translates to CASSRYRDYNEQFF.

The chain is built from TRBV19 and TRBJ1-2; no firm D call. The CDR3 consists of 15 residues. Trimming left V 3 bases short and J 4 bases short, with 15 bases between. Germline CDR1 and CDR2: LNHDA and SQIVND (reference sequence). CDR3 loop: CASSIPGKLSYGYTF. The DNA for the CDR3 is TGTGCCAGTAGTATCCCAGGCAAGCTGAGCTATGGCTACACCTTC.

Here the CDR3 reads CASSLGDREGYGYTF. DNA for the CDR3: TGCGCCAGCAGCTTGGGGGACAGGGAGGGCTATGGCTACACCTTC. The chain recombines TRBV5-1 with TRBJ1-2, with TRBD1 matching 9 bases. Trimming cost V 0 bases and J 4 bases; bases outside gene matches: 4. This CDR3 contains 15 residues. Per germline, CDR1 SGHRS and CDR2 YFSETQ.

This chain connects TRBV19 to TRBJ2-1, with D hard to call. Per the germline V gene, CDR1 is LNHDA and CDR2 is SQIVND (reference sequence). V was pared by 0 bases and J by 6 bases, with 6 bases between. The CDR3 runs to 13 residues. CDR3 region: CASSIERGNEQFF. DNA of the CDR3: TGTGCCAGTAGTATAGAAAGAGGCAATGAGCAGTTCTTC.

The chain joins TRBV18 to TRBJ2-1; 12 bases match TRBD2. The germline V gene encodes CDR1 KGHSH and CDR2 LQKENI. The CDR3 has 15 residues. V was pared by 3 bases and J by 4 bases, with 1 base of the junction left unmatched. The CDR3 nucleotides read TGTGCCAGCTCACCCCTAGCGGGAGGGTACAATGAGCAGTTCTTC. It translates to CASSPLAGGYNEQFF.

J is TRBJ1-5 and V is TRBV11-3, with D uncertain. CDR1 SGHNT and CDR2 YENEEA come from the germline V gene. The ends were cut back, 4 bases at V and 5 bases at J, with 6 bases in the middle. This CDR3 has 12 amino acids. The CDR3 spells CASSSSDQPQHF. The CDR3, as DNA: TGTGCCAGCAGCTCATCGGATCAGCCCCAGCATTTT.

The DNA of the CDR3 is TGCAGCGCGACTAGCGGGAGGGGCCCCGACGAGCAGTTCTTC. It is translated as CSATSGRGPDEQFF. This chain links TRBV29-1 with TRBJ2-1; 14 bases fit TRBD2. The CDR3 covers 14 residues. The germline CDR1 and CDR2 sequences are SQVTM and ANQGSEA. V shed 7 bases, J shed 10 bases, and the junction held 9 bases outside the gene matches.

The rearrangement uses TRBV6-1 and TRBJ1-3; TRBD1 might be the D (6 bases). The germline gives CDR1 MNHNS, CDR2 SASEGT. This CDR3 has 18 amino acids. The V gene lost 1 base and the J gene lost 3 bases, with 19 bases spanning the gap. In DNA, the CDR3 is TGTGCCAGCAGTGAAGGTCGAAGGGGGTCTGGACGTGGAAACACCATATATTTT. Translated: CASSEGRRGSGRGNTIYF.

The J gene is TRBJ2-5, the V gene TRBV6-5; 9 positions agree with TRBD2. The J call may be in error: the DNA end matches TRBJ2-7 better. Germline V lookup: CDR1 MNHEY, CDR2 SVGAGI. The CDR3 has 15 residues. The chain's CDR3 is CASSFSGGSLYEQYF. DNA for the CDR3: TGTGCCAGCAGCTTTAGCGGGGGATCCCTCTACGAGCAGTACTTC.

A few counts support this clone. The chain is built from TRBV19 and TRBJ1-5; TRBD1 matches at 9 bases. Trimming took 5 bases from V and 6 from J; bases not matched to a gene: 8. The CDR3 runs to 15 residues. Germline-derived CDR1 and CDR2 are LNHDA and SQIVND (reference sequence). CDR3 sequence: CASSSTGGPSQPQHF. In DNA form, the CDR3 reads TGTGCCAGTAGTTCAACAGGGGGCCCGAGTCAGCCCCAGCATTTT. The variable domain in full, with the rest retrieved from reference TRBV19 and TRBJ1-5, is DGGITQSPKYLFRKEGQNVTLSCEQNLNHDAMYWYRQDPGQGLRLIYYSQIVNDFQKGDIAEGYSVSREKKESFPLTVTSAQKNPTAFYLCASSSTGGPSQPQHFGDGTRLSIL.

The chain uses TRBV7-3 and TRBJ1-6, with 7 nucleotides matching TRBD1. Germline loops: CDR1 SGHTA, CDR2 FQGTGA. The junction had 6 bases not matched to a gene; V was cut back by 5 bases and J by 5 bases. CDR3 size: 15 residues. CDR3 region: CASSPQGGDNSPLHF. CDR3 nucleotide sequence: TGTGCCAGCAGCCCCCAAGGGGGCGATAATTCACCCCTCCACTTT.

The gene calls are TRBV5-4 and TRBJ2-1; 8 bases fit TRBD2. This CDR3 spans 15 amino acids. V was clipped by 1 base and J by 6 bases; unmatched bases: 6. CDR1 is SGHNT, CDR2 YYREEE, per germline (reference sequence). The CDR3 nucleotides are TGTGCCAGCAGCTTGAGCGGGGGCCTAACCAATGAGCAGTTCTTC. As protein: CASSLSGGLTNEQFF.

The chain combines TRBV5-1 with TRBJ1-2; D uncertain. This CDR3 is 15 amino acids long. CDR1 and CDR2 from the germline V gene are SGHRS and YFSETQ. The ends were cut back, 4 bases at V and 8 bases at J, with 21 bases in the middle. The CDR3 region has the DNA TGCGCCAGCAGCCTCGATTCCGGGATCGGAGGAGGCTACACCTTC. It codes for CASSLDSGIGGGYTF.

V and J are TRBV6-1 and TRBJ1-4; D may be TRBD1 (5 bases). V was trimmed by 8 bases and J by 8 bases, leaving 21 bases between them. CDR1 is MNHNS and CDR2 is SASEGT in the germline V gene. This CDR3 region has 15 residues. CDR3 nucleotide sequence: TGTGCCAGCGGAGATTCAGGCAGGGAGGGGGAAAAACTGTTTTTT. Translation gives CASGDSGREGEKLFF.

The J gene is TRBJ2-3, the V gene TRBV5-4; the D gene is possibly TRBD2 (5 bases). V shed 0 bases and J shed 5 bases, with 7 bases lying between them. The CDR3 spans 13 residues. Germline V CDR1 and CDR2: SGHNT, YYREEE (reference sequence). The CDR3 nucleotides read TGTGCCAGCAGCTTGGGAGGGATAGATACGCAGTATTTT. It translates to CASSLGGIDTQYF.

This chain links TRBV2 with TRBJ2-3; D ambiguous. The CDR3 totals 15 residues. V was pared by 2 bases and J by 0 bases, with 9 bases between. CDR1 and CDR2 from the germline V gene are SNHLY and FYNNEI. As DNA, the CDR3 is TGTGCCAGCAGTGAATTATCTAGGAGCACAGATACGCAGTATTTT. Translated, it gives CASSELSRSTDTQYF.